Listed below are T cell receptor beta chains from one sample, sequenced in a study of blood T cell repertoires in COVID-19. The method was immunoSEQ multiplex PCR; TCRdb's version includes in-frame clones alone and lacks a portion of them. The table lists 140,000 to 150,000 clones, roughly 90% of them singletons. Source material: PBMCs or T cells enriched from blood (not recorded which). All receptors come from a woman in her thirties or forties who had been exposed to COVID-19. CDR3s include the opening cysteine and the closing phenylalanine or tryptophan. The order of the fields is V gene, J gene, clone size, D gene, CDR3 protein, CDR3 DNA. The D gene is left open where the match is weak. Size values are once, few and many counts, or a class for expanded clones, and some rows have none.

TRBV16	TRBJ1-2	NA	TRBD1	CASSQTGGNYYGYTF	TGTGCCAGCAGCCAAACAGGGGGCAACTACTATGGCTACACCTTC
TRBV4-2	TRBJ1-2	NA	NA	CASSQETSGGYTF	TGTGCCAGCAGCCAGGAAACCTCGGGGGGCTACACCTTC
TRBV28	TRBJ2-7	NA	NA	CASSSGYYEQYF	TGTGCCAGCAGTTCCGGTTACTACGAGCAGTACTTC
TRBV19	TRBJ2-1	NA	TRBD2	CASSIRRTSVTYNEQFF	TGTGCCAGTAGTATTCGTCGGACTAGCGTGACCTACAATGAGCAGTTCTTC
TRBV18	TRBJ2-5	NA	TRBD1	CASSPLAGTGVRETQYF	TGTGCCAGCTCACCGCTAGCCGGGACAGGGGTCCGAGAGACCCAGTACTTC
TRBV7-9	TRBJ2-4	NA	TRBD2	CASSFRTSGGTGDIQYF	TGTGCCAGCAGCTTCCGGACTAGCGGGGGAACGGGGGACATTCAGTACTTC
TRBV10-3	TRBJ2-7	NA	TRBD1	CAISESDRGAYEQYF	TGTGCCATCAGTGAGTCCGACAGGGGTGCCTACGAGCAGTACTTC
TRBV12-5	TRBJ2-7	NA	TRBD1	CASGLYRGVHYEQYF	TGTGCTAGTGGCTTATACAGGGGCGTACACTACGAGCAGTACTTC
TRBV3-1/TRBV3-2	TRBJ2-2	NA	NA	CASSQGRTKAGELFF	TGTGCCAGCAGCCAGGGGAGGACTAAGGCCGGGGAGCTGTTTTTT
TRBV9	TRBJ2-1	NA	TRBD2	CASSVQLAGVNNEQFF	TGTGCCAGCAGCGTTCAACTAGCGGGAGTTAACAATGAGCAGTTCTTC
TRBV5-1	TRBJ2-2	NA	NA	CASSPGTPPGGELFF	TGCGCCAGCAGCCCTGGGACTCCCCCCGGCGGGGAGCTGTTTTTT
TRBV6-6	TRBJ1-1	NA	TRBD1	CASSRDRLNTEAFF	TGTGCCAGCAGTCGGGACAGATTGAACACTGAAGCTTTCTTT
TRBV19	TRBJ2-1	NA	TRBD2	CASSIVSLAGLYNEQFF	TGTGCCAGTAGTATCGTTAGTCTAGCGGGACTATACAATGAGCAGTTCTTC
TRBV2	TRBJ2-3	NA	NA	CASRKGGYGTDTQYF	TGTGCCAGCAGGAAAGGGGGTTACGGCACAGATACGCAGTATTTT
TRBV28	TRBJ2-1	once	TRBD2	CASSSGGPYNEQFF	TGTGCCAGCAGCTCGGGAGGCCCCTACAATGAGCAGTTCTTC
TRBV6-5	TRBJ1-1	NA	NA	CASNTDRNQPEAFF	TGTGCCAGCAACACGGACAGAAACCAGCCTGAAGCTTTCTTT
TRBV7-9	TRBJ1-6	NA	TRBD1	CASSFSSGTGHSPLHF	TGTGCCAGCAGCTTCTCCTCCGGGACAGGGCATTCACCCCTCCACTTT
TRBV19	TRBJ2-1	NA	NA	CASSHSGGEQFF	TGTGCCAGTAGCCACTCAGGAGGTGAGCAGTTCTTC
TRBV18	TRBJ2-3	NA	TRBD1	CASSPWDRASLADTQYF	TGTGCCAGCTCACCATGGGACAGGGCTTCACTCGCAGATACGCAGTATTTT
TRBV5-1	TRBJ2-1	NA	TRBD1	CASSLAQGSYNEQFF	TGCGCCAGCAGCTTGGCACAGGGGTCCTACAATGAGCAGTTCTTC
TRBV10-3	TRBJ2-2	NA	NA	CAISELRGGNTGELFF	TGTGCCATCAGTGAGTTGAGGGGAGGCAACACCGGGGAGCTGTTTTTT
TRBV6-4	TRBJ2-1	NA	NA	CASSEFGGSYNEQFF	TGTGCCAGCAGTGAATTTGGGGGGTCCTACAATGAGCAGTTCTTC
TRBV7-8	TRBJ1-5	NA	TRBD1	CASSLGGRQGQPQHF	TGTGCCAGCAGCTTAGGGGGTCGACAGGGTCAGCCCCAGCATTTT
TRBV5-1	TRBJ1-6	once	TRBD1	CASSLGQGRDSPLHF	TGCGCCAGCAGCTTGGGACAGGGGAGAGATTCACCCCTCCACTTT
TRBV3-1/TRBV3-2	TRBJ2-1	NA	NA	CASSLSGNNEQFF	TGTGCCAGCAGCCTTTCGGGGAACAATGAGCAGTTCTTC
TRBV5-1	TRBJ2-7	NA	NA	CASSQTDSVAYEQYF	TGCGCCAGCAGCCAGACCGACAGTGTAGCCTACGAGCAGTACTTC
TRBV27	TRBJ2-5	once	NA	CASSRNPRGDETQYF	TGTGCCAGCAGCCGAAACCCCAGGGGGGACGAGACCCAGTACTTC
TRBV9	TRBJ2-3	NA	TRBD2	CASSVVGSGMSTDTQYF	TGTGCCAGCAGCGTAGTCGGTAGCGGGATGAGCACAGATACGCAGTATTTT
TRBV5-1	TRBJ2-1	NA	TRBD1	CASGLRTGNSNEQFF	TGCGCCAGCGGCCTAAGGACAGGCAATAGCAATGAGCAGTTCTTC
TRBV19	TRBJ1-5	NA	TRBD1	CASRHSPGQGLKPQHF	TGTGCCAGTAGACACTCCCCGGGACAGGGGTTGAAGCCCCAGCATTTT
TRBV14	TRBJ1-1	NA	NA	CASSEQSNTEAFF	TGTGCCAGCAGCGAACAGTCGAACACTGAAGCTTTCTTT
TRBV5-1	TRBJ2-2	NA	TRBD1	CASSFDRAVTGELFF	TGCGCCAGCAGCTTCGACAGGGCTGTCACCGGGGAGCTGTTTTTT
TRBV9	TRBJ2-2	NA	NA	CASSDSLANTGELFF	TGTGCCAGCAGTGACAGTTTAGCGAACACCGGGGAGCTGTTTTTT
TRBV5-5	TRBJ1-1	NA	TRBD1	CASSQITGGAEAFF	TGTGCCAGCAGCCAGATCACAGGGGGAGCTGAAGCTTTCTTT
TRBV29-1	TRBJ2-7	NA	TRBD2	CSVDTSGRMSEQYF	TGCAGCGTTGATACTAGCGGTCGTATGTCCGAGCAGTACTTC
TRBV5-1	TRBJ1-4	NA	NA	CASSFSGRANEKLFF	TGCGCCAGCAGCTTTAGCGGGAGGGCTAATGAAAAACTGTTTTTT
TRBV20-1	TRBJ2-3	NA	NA	CSAREQFTDTQYF	TGCAGTGCTCGTGAGCAGTTCACAGATACGCAGTATTTT
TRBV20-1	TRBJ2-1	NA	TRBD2	CSASPQRGGVGHYNEQFF	TGCAGTGCTAGTCCACAGCGGGGGGGCGTAGGGCACTACAATGAGCAGTTCTTC
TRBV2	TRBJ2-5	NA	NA	CASSEGERKHQETQYF	TGTGCCAGCAGTGAAGGGGAGCGGAAACATCAAGAGACCCAGTACTTC
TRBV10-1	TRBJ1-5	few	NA	CASHWTESNSNQPQHF	TGCGCCAGCCATTGGACAGAAAGCAATAGCAATCAGCCCCAGCATTTT
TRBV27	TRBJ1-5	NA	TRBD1	CASRGTGGGNQPQHF	TGTGCCAGCAGGGGGACAGGGGGCGGTAATCAGCCCCAGCATTTT
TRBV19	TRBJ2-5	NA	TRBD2	CASSIAQRPLLREGPETQYF	TGTGCCAGTAGTATAGCCCAACGGCCGCTTTTGCGGGAGGGCCCAGAGACCCAGTACTTC
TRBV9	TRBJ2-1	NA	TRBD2	CASSPAGGVFNEQFF	TGTGCCAGCAGCCCTGCGGGAGGGGTCTTCAATGAGCAGTTCTTC
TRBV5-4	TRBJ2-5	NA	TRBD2	CASSLFLAGQETQYF	TGTGCCAGCAGCTTATTTTTAGCGGGCCAAGAGACCCAGTACTTC
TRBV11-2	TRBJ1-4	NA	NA	CASSARQTGNEKLFF	TGTGCCAGCAGCGCCCGACAGACTGGTAATGAAAAACTGTTTTTT